A single sample gave rise to the 32 T cell receptor beta chains below, sequenced in a study of cytomegalovirus exposure and HLA in healthy donors. 60 Vbeta and 13 Jbeta primers were used in PCR. Clones were sequenced by immunoSEQ multiplex PCR, and TCRdb holds only the in-frame ones, with some missing. This sample has approximately 130,000 clones; about 61% occur once, and the top ten carry 2% to 2.5%. The source material was PBMCs. Receptors were obtained from a woman aged 40 to 49 in good health and CMV-seronegative.

This rearrangement joins TRBV30 to TRBJ1-5, with TRBD1 matching over 9 bases. The V segment lost 1 base and the J segment 1 base; nucleotides outside the gene matches: 8. The CDR3 contains 17 residues. The germline gives CDR1 GTSNPN, CDR2 SVGIG (reference sequence). This CDR3 is CAWSDKQGAKSNQPQHF. Here the CDR3 DNA reads TGTGCCTGGAGTGATAAACAGGGGGCCAAGAGCAATCAGCCCCAGCATTTT.

The rearrangement joins TRBV5-1 to TRBJ2-5; D is perhaps TRBD2 (7 bases). Germline CDR1 reads SGHRS; CDR2 reads YFSETQ. V was pared by 7 bases and J by 1 base, with 17 bases between. The length of the CDR3 is 15 residues. The CDR3 region has the DNA TGCGCCAGCTCCGGGGGGCAGGCCATCCAAGAGACCCAGTACTTC. It encodes CASSGGQAIQETQYF.

This clone came up a few times. The genes are TRBV25-1 and TRBJ2-5, with D maybe TRBD2 (6 bases). From germline, CDR1 is MGHDK and CDR2 SYGVNS. The CDR3 loop spans 15 amino acids. Trimming took 2 bases from V and 5 from J, leaving 15 bases between them. CDR3 region: CASSESGGVTETQYF. In DNA form, the CDR3 reads TGTGCCAGCAGTGAAAGCGGAGGGGTTACGGAGACCCAGTACTTC.

The V gene is TRBV30, the J gene TRBJ2-1; 8 nucleotides agree with TRBD2. This CDR3 comprises 13 residues. Per the germline V gene, CDR1 is GTSNPN and CDR2 is SVGIG (reference sequence). V was clipped by 0 bases and J by 10 bases; unmatched bases: 5. CDR3 in amino acids: CAWSVSGGEEQFF. CDR3 nucleotide sequence: TGTGCCTGGAGTGTCTCGGGGGGGGAAGAGCAGTTCTTC.

The chain is built from TRBV9 and TRBJ1-6, with 8 bases aligning to TRBD1. The CDR3 length is 14 residues. Trimming removed 4 bases from V and 9 bases from J; junction bases left unmatched: 6. Germline V gene data show CDR1 as SGDLS and CDR2 as YYNGEE. Written as DNA, the CDR3 is TGTGCCAGCAGCTCAGGACAGGGAGTTTCACCCCTCCACTTT. Translated: CASSSGQGVSPLHF.

The CDR3 is CASSIVGTGYSYNEQFF. The DNA of the CDR3 is TGTGCCAGTAGTATAGTCGGGACAGGGTACTCCTACAATGAGCAGTTCTTC. This rearrangement joins TRBV19 to TRBJ2-1; 9 bases are a match to TRBD1. This CDR3 has 17 amino acids. J gave up 0 bases and V 1 base, and 4 bases lay outside the gene matches. Looked up from germline, CDR1 is LNHDA and CDR2 is SQIVND (reference sequence).

This clone was seen only once. V gene TRBV5-6 combines with J gene TRBJ1-2; D uncertain. From germline, CDR1 is SGHDT and CDR2 YYEEEE. The CDR3 covers 13 residues. V lost 4 bases and J lost 0, with 7 bases in between. This chain's CDR3 is CASSDKANYGYTF. The DNA of the CDR3 is TGTGCCAGCAGCGACAAAGCTAACTATGGCTACACCTTC. Full variable domain (missing parts from reference TRBV5-6 and TRBJ1-2): DAGVTQSPTHLIKTRGQQVTLRCSPKSGHDTVSWYQQALGQGPQFIFQYYEEEERQRGNFPDRFSGHQFPNYSSELNVNALLLGDSALYLCASSDKANYGYTFGSGTRLTVV.

The table lists this clone with a count of one. V gene TRBV6-1 combines with J gene TRBJ1-5; D is unresolved. CDR1 is MNHNS, CDR2 SASEGT, per germline. The ends were cut back, 7 bases at V and 3 bases at J, with 16 bases in the middle. The CDR3 spans 15 residues. The CDR3 region has the DNA TGTGCCAGCACCGAGGGCCCGGGGATCAATCAGCCCCAGCATTTT. The encoded protein is CASTEGPGINQPQHF.

V and J are TRBV5-1 and TRBJ2-1; unclear D gene. The V gene lost 4 bases and the J gene lost 0 bases, with 8 bases spanning the gap. The CDR3 runs to 14 residues. The germline CDR1 and CDR2 sequences are SGHRS and YFSETQ. The CDR3 nucleotides read TGCGCCAGCAGCGAGTTCGTCTCCTACAATGAGCAGTTCTTC. Its translation is CASSEFVSYNEQFF.

The chain joins TRBV21-1 to TRBJ2-3; the table's D call TRBD1 went unverified against the DNA. TRBV21-1 is recorded as a pseudogene. The CDR3 consists of 16 residues. CDR3 loop: CASSKAQGTGWHTQYF. In nucleotides, the CDR3 is TGTGCCAGCAGCAAAGCGCAAGGGACAGGGTGGCATACGCAGTATTTT.

There are a few counts of this clone. V gene TRBV5-4 combines with J gene TRBJ1-4; 8 nucleotides agree with TRBD1. The J segment lost 11 bases and the V segment lost 3 bases, leaving 6 bases of the junction unmatched. Germline-derived CDR1 and CDR2 are SGHNT and YYREEE (reference sequence). This CDR3 has 13 amino acids. Written as DNA, the CDR3 is TGTGCCAGCAGCTCTCCGGACAGGGCCAAACTGTTTTTT. This translates into CASSSPDRAKLFF.

The V and J genes are TRBV13 and TRBJ1-1; 10 nucleotides align to TRBD1. J was trimmed by 3 bases and V by 5 bases; bases with no gene match: 15. Per the germline V gene, CDR1 is PRHDT and CDR2 is FYEKMQ (reference sequence). CDR3 length: 18 residues. DNA of the CDR3: TGTGCCAGCAGCGACCGAACCGGGACAGGGGAAGGGGACACTGAAGCTTTCTTT. This sequence encodes CASSDRTGTGEGDTEAFF.

A note on this clone: A junction boundary mismatches the germline segment, possibly from a read error. The CDR3, as DNA: TGTGCCAGCAGGTTCAACAGGGGATTGAACACTGAAACTTTCTTT. This sequence encodes CASRFNRGLNTETFF. V usage is TRBV6-5 and J usage is TRBJ1-1; 7 bases are shared with TRBD1. From germline, CDR1 is MNHEY and CDR2 SVGAGI. CDR3 size: 15 residues.

The chain has TRBV30 and TRBJ1-2; a weak D match, TRBD1 (6 bases). The germline V gene encodes CDR1 GTSNPN and CDR2 SVGIG (reference sequence). The CDR3 extends over 10 amino acids. The germline V and J ends were trimmed by 5 bases and 8 bases, with 9 bases remaining between them. CDR3: CAWYRAGYTF. In DNA form, the CDR3 reads TGTGCCTGGTACAGGGCAGGCTACACCTTC.

The V and J genes are TRBV4-3 and TRBJ1-2; D is ambiguous. Germline CDR1 is LGHNA and CDR2 is YSLEER. This CDR3 spans 15 amino acids. The V end was cut by 0 bases, the J end by 5 bases, with 13 bases between. As DNA, the CDR3 is TGCGCCAGCAGCCAAGATGGGTTTGGGCCATATGGCTACACCTTC. This sequence encodes CASSQDGFGPYGYTF.

The rearrangement links TRBV9 to TRBJ2-3; D may be TRBD2 (5 bases). Germline CDR1 and CDR2: SGDLS and YYNGEE. The CDR3 consists of 15 residues. The ends were cut back, 3 bases at V and 7 bases at J, with 18 bases in the middle. The CDR3 DNA reads as TGTGCCAGCAGCGACGGGATTCAGGAGGCAAATACGCAGTATTTT. Its protein is CASSDGIQEANTQYF.

The V and J genes are TRBV28 and TRBJ1-2, with 8 bases aligning to TRBD1. Germline trimming cut 6 bases from V and 3 bases from J; bases unmatched to any gene: 6. Looked up from germline, CDR1 is MDHEN and CDR2 is SYDVKM. The length of the CDR3 is 14 residues. The CDR3 spells CASRHQGADYGYTF. The CDR3 DNA follows: TGTGCCAGCAGACACCAGGGGGCGGACTATGGCTACACCTTC.

This chain links TRBV27 with TRBJ2-7; possibly TRBD2 for D (5 bases). Germline V gives CDR1 MNHEY, CDR2 SMNVEV (reference sequence). V was cut by 3 bases and J by 2 bases, with 14 bases left in between. The CDR3 spans 15 residues. The CDR3 reads CASSLREGSPYEQYF. The DNA of the CDR3 is TGTGCCAGCAGTTTGAGAGAGGGAAGTCCCTACGAGCAGTACTTC.

This clone was seen only once. The V call is TRBV7-9, the J call TRBJ1-5, with 8 bases matching TRBD1. This CDR3 has 14 residues. With V trimmed by 1 base and J by 8 bases, 4 bases remained unmatched. Germline V CDR1 and CDR2: SEHNR, FQNEAQ (reference sequence). This CDR3 reads CASSLEDRVEPQHF. The CDR3 DNA follows: TGTGCCAGCAGCTTAGAGGACAGGGTGGAGCCCCAGCATTTT.

The chain uses TRBV7-9 and TRBJ2-1; a possible D gene is TRBD1 (5 bases). The CDR3 loop spans 15 amino acids. Germline-derived CDR1 and CDR2 are SEHNR and FQNEAQ (reference sequence). The V and J ends lost 6 bases and 10 bases respectively, with 22 bases between them. CDR3 DNA: TGTGCCAGCAGGCAACAGGTCGTGGGCCTTCCGGAGCAGTTCTTC. The encoded protein is CASRQQVVGLPEQFF.

A note on this clone: The identical CDR3 is also encoded by other nucleotide sequences in the sample. This chain joins TRBV5-1 and TRBJ2-3; 13 nucleotides align to TRBD2. The germline gives CDR1 SGHRS, CDR2 YFSETQ. This CDR3 comprises 17 residues. The J segment lost 1 base and the V segment lost 0 bases, leaving 2 bases of the junction unmatched. The CDR3 region has the DNA TGCGCCAGCAGCTTGGGGACTAGCGGGGGAGGCACAGATACGCAGTATTTT. The encoded protein is CASSLGTSGGGTDTQYF.

This chain uses TRBV29-1 with TRBJ2-3; the match to TRBD1 covers 10 bases. The CDR3 sequence is 16 residues long. J gave up 1 base and V 1 base, and 5 bases lay outside the gene matches. The germline CDR1 and CDR2 sequences are SQVTM and ANQGSEA. CDR3 coding DNA: TGCAGCGTTGAAGGTCCCGGGACAGGGGGCACAGATACGCAGTATTTT. Amino acid sequence: CSVEGPGTGGTDTQYF.

This clone was detected only a few times. The chain joins TRBV21-1 to TRBJ2-1; the table's D call, TRBD1, has no DNA check behind it. TRBV21-1 is annotated as a pseudogene. CDR3 size: 16 residues. The CDR3 reads CASSKGGTGERNEQFF. The CDR3 bases are TGTGCCAGCAGCAAAGGCGGGACAGGGGAGAGGAATGAGCAGTTCTTC.

The rearrangement links TRBV28 to TRBJ1-3; D uncertain. Germline-derived CDR1 and CDR2 are MDHEN and SYDVKM. This CDR3 has 15 amino acids. V was pared by 3 bases and J by 2 bases, with 11 bases between. As DNA, the CDR3 is TGTGCCAGCAGTTTTCGGAGAGTGGCTGGAAACACCATATATTTT. Translated, it gives CASSFRRVAGNTIYF.

The CDR3 loop reads CASSLQPGGYYNEQFF. CDR3 bases: TGTGCCAGCAGTCTACAGCCAGGGGGCTACTACAATGAGCAGTTCTTC. The V and J genes are TRBV2 and TRBJ2-1; 8 positions agree with TRBD1. CDR3 length equals 16 residues. Trimming removed 5 bases from V and 3 bases from J; junction bases left unmatched: 9. The V gene's germline CDR1 is SNHLY and CDR2 FYNNEI.

This clone was counted between two and nine times. The V call is TRBV4-3, the J call TRBJ1-1, with D unresolved. This CDR3 spans 14 amino acids. The ends were cut back, 4 bases at V and 1 base at J, with 10 bases in the middle. Germline V lookup: CDR1 LGHNA, CDR2 YSLEER. In DNA, the CDR3 is TGCGCCAGCAGCCCGCACCGGGGGAACACTGAAGCTTTCTTT. Translating it yields CASSPHRGNTEAFF.

V gene TRBV28 combines with J gene TRBJ1-3; weak D call: TRBD1 (6 bases). Trimming took off 7 bases at V and 2 bases at J, with 18 bases between the two ends. In germline, CDR1 is MDHEN, CDR2 SYDVKM. This CDR3 has 16 amino acids. Here the CDR3 DNA reads TGTGCCAGCACCGGGGCCTTGGGGGCGCCTGGAAACACCATATATTTT. It encodes CASTGALGAPGNTIYF.

CDR3 bases: TGTGCCTTTACGAAGGGGGGGACAGGGGGCTACGAGCAGTACTTC. It codes for CAFTKGGTGGYEQYF. The chain uses TRBV30 and TRBJ2-7; 11 bases agree with TRBD1. V dropped 7 bases and J dropped 3; count of bases not matched to a gene: 11. The CDR3 is made up of 15 amino acids. Germline V lookup: CDR1 GTSNPN, CDR2 SVGIG (reference sequence).

This clone was seen a few times. V gene TRBV5-1 combines with J gene TRBJ2-5, with TRBD2 as a possible D gene (6 bases). The germline V gene has CDR1 SGHRS and CDR2 YFSETQ. V was shortened by 4 bases and J by 5 bases, with 18 bases between the two germline ends. This CDR3 is 15 amino acids long. This CDR3 is CASSHGGFGEETQYF. The DNA of the CDR3 is TGCGCCAGCAGCCACGGAGGGTTTGGGGAGGAGACCCAGTACTTC.

This clone has more than one count but fewer than ten. DNA of the CDR3: TGTGCCAGCAGCTTAGGACTCTCTGGAAACACCATATATTTT. It specifies CASSLGLSGNTIYF. The chain is built from TRBV5-6 and TRBJ1-3; no clear D gene. The germline V gene has CDR1 SGHDT and CDR2 YYEEEE. Trimming removed 2 bases at V and 0 bases at J, with 6 bases between. This CDR3 comprises 14 residues.

The CDR3 is CASSQDRQGVYEQYF. The CDR3 DNA sequence: TGCGCCAGCAGCCAAGATCGACAGGGGGTATACGAGCAGTACTTC. The chain carries TRBV4-3 and TRBJ2-7, with 9 bases aligning to TRBD1. The CDR3 is 15 residues long. CDR1 LGHNA and CDR2 YSLEER come from the germline V gene. V was pared by 0 bases and J by 4 bases, with 4 bases of the junction left unmatched.

In this sample, this clone turned up a few times. This rearrangement joins TRBV5-1 to TRBJ1-2; weak D call: TRBD1 (6 bases). V gave up 4 bases and J gave up 7 bases, with 17 bases separating them. Germline V CDR1 and CDR2: SGHRS, YFSETQ. This CDR3 is 14 amino acids long. CDR3 residues: CASSPEGGVSGYTF. The CDR3 nucleotides are TGCGCCAGCAGCCCGGAAGGGGGGGTGAGTGGCTACACCTTC.